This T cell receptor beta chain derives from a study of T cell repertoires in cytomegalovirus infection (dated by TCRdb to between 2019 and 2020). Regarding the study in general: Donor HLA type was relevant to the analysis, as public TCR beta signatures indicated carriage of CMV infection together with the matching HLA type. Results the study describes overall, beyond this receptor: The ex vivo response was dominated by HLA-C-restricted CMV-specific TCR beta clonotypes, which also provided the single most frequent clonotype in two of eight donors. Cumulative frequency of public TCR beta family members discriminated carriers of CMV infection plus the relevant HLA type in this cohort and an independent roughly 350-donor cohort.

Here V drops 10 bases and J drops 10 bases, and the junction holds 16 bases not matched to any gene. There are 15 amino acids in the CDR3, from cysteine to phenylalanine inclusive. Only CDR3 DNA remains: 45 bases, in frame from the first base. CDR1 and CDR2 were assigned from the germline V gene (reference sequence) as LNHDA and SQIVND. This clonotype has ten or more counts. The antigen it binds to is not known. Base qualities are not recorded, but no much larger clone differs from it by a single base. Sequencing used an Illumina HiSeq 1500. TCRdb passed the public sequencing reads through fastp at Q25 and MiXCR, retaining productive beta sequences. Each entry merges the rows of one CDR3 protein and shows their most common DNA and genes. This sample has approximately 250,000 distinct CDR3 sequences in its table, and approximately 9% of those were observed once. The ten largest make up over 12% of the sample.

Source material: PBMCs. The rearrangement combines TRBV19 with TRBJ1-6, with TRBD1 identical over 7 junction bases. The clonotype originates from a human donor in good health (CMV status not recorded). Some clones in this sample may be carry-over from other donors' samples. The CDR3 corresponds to CATRQGRAINSPLHF. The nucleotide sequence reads TGTGCCACGAGACAGGGCCGGGCGATCAACTCACCCCTCCACTTT.